The 23 T cell receptor beta chains in this list originate from one sample, sequenced in a study of CD8 T cells in Susac syndrome. With random hexamers, about 0.45 to 1 ug RNA was reverse transcribed. TCRdb reprocessed the immunoSEQ multiplex PCR reads with MiXCR, giving one entry per CDR3 protein. The sample yields tens of thousands of distinct CDR3 sequences, 95% to 96% seen once. Sequencing was done on a sample of CD4+ T cells from PBMCs. The receptors originated from a human donor with multiple sclerosis.

The chain combines TRBV5-1 with TRBJ2-7, with TRBD1 matching over 10 bases. J lost 5 bases, V lost 0 bases, and 5 bases had no gene match. The CDR3 totals 15 residues. The germline V gene has CDR1 SGHRS and CDR2 YFSETQ. The CDR3 nucleotides are TGCGCCAGCAGCTTGGACGGGACAGGGGTCGACGAGCAGTACTTC. This codes for CASSLDGTGVDEQYF.

The V and J genes are TRBV7-6 and TRBJ1-6; D not certain. The V and J ends lost 5 bases and 8 bases respectively, with 16 bases between them. Germline CDR1 SGHVS, CDR2 FNYEAQ. CDR3 length equals 15 residues. The CDR3 region is CASSDIPGGYSPLHF. For the CDR3, the DNA is TGTGCCAGCAGCGACATTCCGGGAGGTTATTCACCCCTCCACTTT.

The table lists this clonotype with a few counts. The chain has TRBV5-1 and TRBJ2-2; D is undetermined. The V gene's germline CDR1 is SGHRS and CDR2 YFSETQ. Deletions cut 3 bases from V and 2 bases from J, with 14 bases between. The length of the CDR3 is 16 residues. CDR3 in amino acids: CASSYYPAFNTGELFF. Here the CDR3 DNA reads TGCGCCAGCAGCTACTACCCAGCTTTTAACACCGGGGAGCTGTTTTTT.

This chain joins TRBV7-9 and TRBJ2-3; 7 positions match TRBD1. The CDR3 contains 15 residues. The V and J ends lost 3 bases and 3 bases, in that order; junction bases with no gene match: 6. Germline V gives CDR1 SEHNR, CDR2 FQNEAQ (reference sequence). The CDR3: CASSFGQGETDTQYF. CDR3 in DNA: TGTGCCAGCAGCTTTGGTCAGGGGGAGACAGATACGCAGTATTTT.

This clonotype was picked up a small number of times. The chain is built from TRBV6-1 and TRBJ1-1, with D possibly being TRBD1 (6 bases). There are 14 residues in the CDR3. CDR1 and CDR2 from the germline V gene are MNHNS and SASEGT. V was clipped by 6 bases and J by 5 bases, with 16 bases between them. CDR3 sequence (DNA): TGTGCCAGCAGCCACCTCAAAGGGGGTACTGAAGCTTTCTTT. Residues: CASSHLKGGTEAFF.

The rearrangement links TRBV25-1 to TRBJ1-2; tentatively, D is TRBD1 (6 bases). V lost 3 bases and J 3 bases, leaving 14 bases between the germline ends. Germline V gene sequence: CDR1 MGHDK, CDR2 SYGVNS. CDR3 length: 15 residues. CDR3 in amino acids: CASSDGQLFDYGYTF. As DNA, the CDR3 is TGTGCCAGCAGTGACGGACAGTTATTCGACTATGGCTACACCTTC.

The chain employs TRBV11-2 and TRBJ2-7; D could derive from TRBD1 or TRBD2 (5 bases each). Germline V CDR1 and CDR2: SGHAT, FQNNGV. V was clipped by 1 base and J by 3 bases, with 19 bases between them. This CDR3 has 17 amino acids. This CDR3 reads CASSLAGSGQALYEQYF. The CDR3 nucleotides read TGTGCCAGCAGCTTAGCAGGATCGGGGCAGGCCCTCTACGAGCAGTACTTC.

This sequence joins TRBV20-1 and TRBJ2-2, with 7 bases identical to TRBD1. From germline, CDR1 is DFQATT and CDR2 SNEGSKA (reference sequence). This CDR3 has 13 residues. J lost 5 bases, V lost 5 bases, and 5 bases had no gene match. CDR3 amino acids: CSARRQGTGELFF. CDR3 in DNA: TGCAGTGCTCGGCGACAGGGTACCGGGGAGCTGTTTTTT.

CDR3: CASSQDAQGREQYF. The CDR3 DNA sequence: TGTGCCAGCAGCCAAGATGCCCAGGGTCGAGAGCAGTACTTC. The chain recombines TRBV4-2 with TRBJ2-7; the D gene is possibly TRBD1 (5 bases). Deletions cut 0 bases from V and 7 bases from J, with 13 bases between. Germline values: CDR1 LGHNA, CDR2 YNFKEQ. The CDR3 loop spans 14 amino acids.

The CDR3 DNA is TGTGCCAGCAGTCCTAGTACAGGGGACCAAGAGACCCAGTACTTC. This encodes CASSPSTGDQETQYF. The chain employs TRBV6-6 and TRBJ2-5; TRBD1 aligns across 7 bases. Germline V CDR1 and CDR2: MNHNY, SVGAGI (reference sequence). The junction had 6 bases not matched to a gene; V was cut back by 5 bases and J by 0 bases. The CDR3 is 15 amino acids.

The CDR3 protein is CASSLSGNTGELFF. The CDR3 nucleotides read TGTGCCAGCAGCTTATCAGGGAACACCGGGGAGCTGTTTTTT. This chain joins TRBV7-9 and TRBJ2-2; unclear D gene. The V and J ends lost 2 bases and 1 base respectively, with 5 bases between them. The CDR3 consists of 14 residues. Germline CDR1 is SEHNR and CDR2 is FQNEAQ (reference sequence). The full variable domain, in which reference TRBV7-9 and TRBJ2-2 provide the parts outside the CDR3, is DTGVSQNPRHKITKRGQNVTFRCDPISEHNRLYWYRQTLGQGPEFLTYFQNEAQLEKSRLLSDRFSAERPKGSFSTLEIQRTEQGDSAMYLCASSLSGNTGELFFGEGSRLTVL.

V and J are TRBV6-5 and TRBJ2-7, with D perhaps TRBD2 (6 bases). The CDR3 spans 12 residues. V was clipped by 5 bases and J by 6 bases, with 11 bases between them. Looked up from germline, CDR1 is MNHEY and CDR2 is SVGAGI. Here the CDR3 reads CASSRGTAEQYF. The CDR3 DNA is TGTGCCAGCAGTCGCGGGACTGCCGAGCAGTACTTC.

V usage is TRBV7-2 and J usage is TRBJ1-2, with 7 nucleotides matching TRBD1. The CDR3 loop spans 15 amino acids. The trim removed 5 bases at V and 3 bases at J, leaving 9 bases unmatched. The germline CDR1 and CDR2 sequences are SGHTA and FQGNSA. In DNA form, the CDR3 reads TGTGCCAGCAGCCTAAGGACAGGTCGGGACTATGGCTACACCTTC. Its translation: CASSLRTGRDYGYTF. Supplemented by reference TRBV7-2 and TRBJ1-2, the full variable domain reads GAGVSQSPSNKVTEKGKDVELRCDPISGHTALYWYRQSLGQGLEFLIYFQGNSAPDKSGLPSDRFSAERTGGSVSTLTIQRTQQEDSAVYLCASSLRTGRDYGYTFGSGTRLTVV.

This chain uses TRBV29-1 with TRBJ2-3; the D gene is possibly TRBD1 (5 bases). The CDR3 length is 13 residues. CDR1 SQVTM and CDR2 ANQGSEA come from the germline V gene. The germline V and J ends were trimmed by 5 bases and 0 bases, with 9 bases remaining between them. DNA for the CDR3: TGCAGCGTTATGACAGCAAGCACAGATACGCAGTATTTT. Translation: CSVMTASTDTQYF.

The V gene is TRBV6-1, the J gene TRBJ2-3, with 7 bases aligning to TRBD1. CDR3 length: 15 amino acids. CDR1 MNHNS and CDR2 SASEGT come from the germline V gene. The V segment lost 3 bases and the J segment 0 bases; nucleotides outside the gene matches: 3. The CDR3 DNA follows: TGTGCCAGCAGTGATAGGGGGCCTAGCACAGATACGCAGTATTTT. This translates into CASSDRGPSTDTQYF.

This chain links TRBV20-1 with TRBJ2-1, with 10 bases matching TRBD2. Unmatched junction bases numbered 9, after V lost 4 bases and J lost 0 bases. The germline V gene encodes CDR1 DFQATT and CDR2 SNEGSKA (reference sequence). The CDR3 extends over 17 amino acids. The CDR3: CSATLAGAPGSYNEQFF. The CDR3 DNA is TGCAGTGCTACCCTAGCGGGGGCCCCCGGCTCCTACAATGAGCAGTTCTTC.

This clonotype has more than one count but fewer than ten. CDR3 protein: CATSDVIQASNEQFF. The CDR3 nucleotides read TGTGCCACCAGTGATGTTATACAGGCCAGCAATGAGCAGTTCTTC. The gene calls are TRBV24-1 and TRBJ2-1, with D tentatively TRBD1 (5 bases). CDR1 and CDR2 from the germline V gene are KGHDR and SFDVKD. The CDR3 consists of 15 residues. The V end lost 3 bases, the J end lost 6 bases, and 14 bases lay between the germline ends.

The chain employs TRBV20-1 and TRBJ2-5; 7 nucleotides agree with TRBD1. V lost 6 bases, J lost 6 bases, and 13 bases stayed unmatched. The germline V gene has CDR1 DFQATT and CDR2 SNEGSKA (reference sequence). The CDR3 loop spans 14 amino acids. In nucleotides, the CDR3 is TGCAGTGCCATTGTTACAGGGGCCGGGAAGACCCAGTACTTC. This sequence encodes CSAIVTGAGKTQYF.

The V gene is TRBV29-1, the J gene TRBJ2-2; 8 bases are a match to TRBD2. Germline V gene data show CDR1 as SQVTM and CDR2 as ANQGSEA. Trimming cost V 3 bases and J 8 bases; bases outside gene matches: 5. The length of the CDR3 is 13 residues. CDR3 DNA sequence: TGCAGCGTTGAGTTTAGCGGGGTGGGGGAGCTGTTTTTT. It encodes CSVEFSGVGELFF.

The chain recombines TRBV3-1 with TRBJ2-4, with a weak D call TRBD1 (6 bases). V was cut by 2 bases and J by 4 bases, with 9 bases left in between. Germline V gives CDR1 LGHDT, CDR2 YNNKEL (reference sequence). This CDR3 has 14 amino acids. The CDR3 DNA reads TGTGCCAGCAGCCAAAGGCAGGGGAAAAACATTCAGTACTTC. This codes for CASSQRQGKNIQYF. The whole variable domain, remainder taken from reference TRBV3-1 and TRBJ2-4, is DTAVSQTPKYLVTQMGNDKSIKCEQNLGHDTMYWYKQDSKKFLKIMFSYNNKELIINETVPNRFSPKSPDKAHLNLHINSLELGDSAVYFCASSQRQGKNIQYFGAGTRLSVL.

This chain connects TRBV30 to TRBJ2-1, with 7 bases that match TRBD2. V shed 5 bases and J 5 bases; nucleotides not matched to a gene: 9. CDR3 length: 14 amino acids. Germline-derived CDR1 and CDR2 are GTSNPN and SVGIG (reference sequence). The CDR3 loop reads CAWGTSATHNEQFF. The DNA of the CDR3 is TGTGCCTGGGGAACTAGCGCCACTCACAATGAGCAGTTCTTC.

The rearrangement joins TRBV5-6 to TRBJ2-7; D is possibly TRBD1 (6 bases). The germline V and J ends were trimmed by 0 bases and 5 bases, with 15 bases remaining between them. The CDR3 consists of 15 residues. Germline CDR1 reads SGHDT; CDR2 reads YYEEEE. CDR3 sequence: CASSLVSGTSHEQYF. The DNA of the CDR3 is TGTGCCAGCAGCTTGGTCTCAGGGACATCCCACGAGCAGTACTTC.

The chain carries TRBV5-6 and TRBJ2-1; a possible D gene is TRBD1 (6 bases). V shed 6 bases and J shed 5 bases, with 21 bases lying between them. Germline V lookup: CDR1 SGHDT, CDR2 YYEEEE. The CDR3 spans 16 residues. CDR3 protein: CASTKEPRDIDNEQFF. The CDR3 bases are TGTGCCAGCACCAAAGAACCCCGGGACATCGACAATGAGCAGTTCTTC.